The 8 T cell receptor beta chains reported below all come from one sample, sequenced in a study of blood T cell repertoires in COVID-19. TCRdb keeps only in-frame clones here, not all; method: immunoSEQ multiplex PCR. The sample lists around 190,000 clones; roughly 77% were seen once. Sequenced material: PBMCs or T cells enriched from blood (not recorded which). The source of these receptors is a man in his forties who had recovered from COVID-19.

For the CDR3, the DNA is TGCGCCAGCAGCCAAGAGGAGGGGCGAATCTACGAGCAGTACTTC. Protein: CASSQEEGRIYEQYF. The chain is built from TRBV4-1 and TRBJ2-7; D possibly corresponds to TRBD2 (6 bases). V shed 0 bases and J shed 3 bases, with 12 bases lying between them. Looked up from germline, CDR1 is MGHRA and CDR2 is YSYEKL. The CDR3 sequence is 15 residues long.

In its sample, this clone was seen a few times. The chain recombines TRBV15 with TRBJ2-2; D is perhaps TRBD2 (5 bases). Germline-derived CDR1 and CDR2 are LNHNV and YYDKDF (reference sequence). CDR3 length equals 16 residues. The V and J ends lost 2 bases and 2 bases respectively, with 12 bases between them. The CDR3 DNA sequence: TGTGCCACCAGCAGACGGGCGCTAGCTAACACCGGGGAGCTGTTTTTT. Protein: CATSRRALANTGELFF. The complete variable domain, with remaining parts taken from reference TRBV15 and TRBJ2-2, reads DAMVIQNPRYQVTQFGKPVTLSCSQTLNHNVMYWYQQKSSQAPKLLFHYYDKDFNNEADTPDNFQSRRPNTSFCFLDIRSPGLGDTAMYLCATSRRALANTGELFFGEGSRLTVL.

The V call is TRBV19, the J call TRBJ2-6; 7 bases line up with TRBD1. Unmatched junction bases numbered 10, after V lost 5 bases and J lost 0 bases. Germline CDR1 and CDR2: LNHDA and SQIVND (reference sequence). This CDR3 has 18 amino acids. The CDR3 nucleotides are TGTGCCAGTAGTCTCAATATTGGACAGGTCTCTGGGGCCAACGTCCTGACTTTC. Encoded protein: CASSLNIGQVSGANVLTF.

The chain links TRBV6-5 to TRBJ2-7, with D possibly matching TRBD2 (5 bases). Germline V lookup: CDR1 MNHEY, CDR2 SVGAGI. The CDR3 is 14 residues long. The V end lost 8 bases, the J end lost 3 bases, and 17 bases lay between the germline ends. This chain's CDR3 is CASQRGPGRYEQYF. The CDR3 DNA sequence: TGTGCCAGCCAGCGCGGGCCAGGTCGCTACGAGCAGTACTTC.

The V gene is TRBV28, the J gene TRBJ2-6; 8 positions agree with TRBD2. Trimming cost V 7 bases and J 2 bases; bases outside gene matches: 4. This CDR3 spans 15 amino acids. Germline-derived CDR1 and CDR2 are MDHEN and SYDVKM. CDR3 nucleotides: TGTGCCAGCACGGGGGGGAAGGCTGGGGCCAACGTCCTGACTTTC. Its protein product is CASTGGKAGANVLTF. Full variable domain (missing parts from reference TRBV28 and TRBJ2-6): DVKVTQSSRYLVKRTGEKVFLECVQDMDHENMFWYRQDPGLGLRLIYFSYDVKMKEKGDIPEGYSVSREKKERFSLILESASTNQTSMYLCASTGGKAGANVLTFGAGSRLTVL.

V and J are TRBV7-3 and TRBJ2-2; unclear D gene. Germline CDR1 SGHTA, CDR2 FQGTGA. Trimming left V 6 bases short and J 2 bases short, with 13 bases between. The CDR3 is made up of 15 amino acids. This CDR3 reads CASSYSSTNTGELFF. CDR3 sequence (DNA): TGTGCCAGCAGTTACTCGTCGACTAACACCGGGGAGCTGTTTTTT.

This sequence joins TRBV5-1 and TRBJ2-1; 14 bases agree with TRBD2. Germline-derived CDR1 and CDR2 are SGHRS and YFSETQ. With 4 bases clipped from V and 1 base from J, the junction kept 10 bases outside the gene matches. The CDR3 contains 19 residues. In nucleotides, the CDR3 is TGCGCCAGCAGCGCCCTGGGGACTAGCGGGAGTAGATCCTACAATGAGCAGTTCTTC. This translates into CASSALGTSGSRSYNEQFF.

As regards this clone: In this CDR3 the conserved last residue, phenylalanine or tryptophan, is missing, so a read error is likely. The DNA is omitted, as the CDR3 cannot be located on it reliably, and the CDR3 follows TCRdb's listing. CDR3 loop: CATSKGQDHLG. V and J are TRBV15 and TRBJ1-4; the table's D call of TRBD1 was not tested on the DNA. Germline CDR1 LNHNV, CDR2 YYDKDF (reference sequence). The CDR3 adds up to 11 amino acids, both ends counted.